Shown below are 30 T cell receptor beta chains from a single sample sequenced in a study of blood T cell repertoires in COVID-19. The table came from immunoSEQ multiplex PCR; TCRdb's copy has only in-frame clones and leaves some out. The sample includes 90,000 to 150,000 clones, 75% to 85% of them seen just once. Specimen: peripheral blood. The receptor source for this set is a woman at least 80 years old with acute or convalescent COVID-19.

The chain employs TRBV4-2 and TRBJ1-6; D gene unclear. The length of the CDR3 is 16 residues. Trimming removed 0 bases from V and 10 bases from J, with 16 bases in between. Germline-derived CDR1 and CDR2 are LGHNA and YNFKEQ. CDR3 nucleotides: TGTGCCAGCAGCCAAGAAAGGCGGGTAGAAGTGTCACCCCTCCACTTT. Translating gives CASSQERRVEVSPLHF.

This clone was observed a single time. CDR3 DNA: TGTGCCTGGAGGAAACAGGAAACGCCCTATAATTCACCCCTCCACTTT. It yields the protein CAWRKQETPYNSPLHF. This sequence joins TRBV30 and TRBJ1-6; tentatively, D is TRBD1 (5 bases). The CDR3 spans 16 residues. The germline CDR1 and CDR2 sequences are GTSNPN and SVGIG (reference sequence). V was cut by 3 bases and J by 2 bases, with 14 bases left in between.

The chain couples TRBV28 to TRBJ1-3, with D uncertain. There are 13 residues in the CDR3. Germline-derived CDR1 and CDR2 are MDHEN and SYDVKM. The V gene lost 2 bases and the J gene lost 4 bases, with 6 bases spanning the gap. The CDR3 protein is CASSLEAGNTIYF. CDR3 sequence (DNA): TGTGCCAGCAGTTTAGAGGCAGGAAACACCATATATTTT.

The V gene is TRBV7-2, the J gene TRBJ2-5; TRBD1 agrees at 7 bases. The germline gives CDR1 SGHTA, CDR2 FQGNSA. V was clipped by 2 bases and J by 7 bases; unmatched bases: 10. The CDR3 extends over 15 amino acids. The CDR3 bases are TGTGCCAGCAGCTTAACCCTGACAGGGTCGGGGACCCAGTACTTC. Translated, it gives CASSLTLTGSGTQYF.

This clone was recorded only once. This rearrangement joins TRBV5-4 to TRBJ1-2; D may be TRBD1 (6 bases). The V end was cut by 4 bases, the J end by 8 bases, with 12 bases between. Germline CDR1 SGHNT, CDR2 YYREEE (reference sequence). There are 12 residues in the CDR3. The CDR3 loop is CASSPGEWGYTF. The CDR3 DNA is TGTGCCAGCAGCCCAGGGGAGTGGGGCTACACCTTC.

V and J are TRBV5-1 and TRBJ1-2, with D unclear. This CDR3 spans 14 amino acids. Per the germline V gene, CDR1 is SGHRS and CDR2 is YFSETQ. V was trimmed by 7 bases and J by 2 bases, leaving 15 bases between them. CDR3 protein: CASGREGGNYGYTF. As DNA, the CDR3 is TGCGCCAGCGGCCGCGAGGGAGGGAACTATGGCTACACCTTC.

The rearrangement uses TRBV18 and TRBJ2-1; 13 bases align to TRBD2. J lost 12 bases, V lost 5 bases, and 10 bases had no gene match. The CDR3 extends over 15 amino acids. Germline V CDR1 and CDR2: KGHSH, LQKENI. Written as DNA, the CDR3 is TGTGCCAGCTCAACTAGCGGGAGGGCCCAGGGGGGGCAGTTCTTC. Amino acids: CASSTSGRAQGGQFF.

The gene calls are TRBV5-1 and TRBJ1-3, with 10 bases lining up with TRBD1. J gave up 0 bases and V 2 bases, and 2 bases lay outside the gene matches. The CDR3 sequence is 16 residues long. CDR1 is SGHRS, CDR2 YFSETQ, per germline. The CDR3 sequence: CASSFGQGGSGNTIYF. The CDR3 coding sequence is TGCGCCAGCAGCTTTGGACAGGGGGGCTCTGGAAACACCATATATTTT. Full variable domain (rest looked up from reference TRBV5-1 and TRBJ1-3): KAGVTQTPRYLIKTRGQQVTLSCSPISGHRSVSWYQQTPGQGLQFLFEYFSETQRNKGNFPGRFSGRQFSNSRSEMNVSTLELGDSALYLCASSFGQGGSGNTIYFGEGSWLTVV.

The chain carries TRBV5-1 and TRBJ2-3; D may be TRBD1 (5 bases). V lost 1 base to trimming and J lost 6 bases, with 9 bases between them. Looked up from germline, CDR1 is SGHRS and CDR2 is YFSETQ. The CDR3 runs to 13 residues. The CDR3 DNA reads TGCGCCAGCAGCTTGATGCCAGGGGATACGCAGTATTTT. Translation gives CASSLMPGDTQYF.

This clone was observed a handful of times. The V gene is TRBV6-5, the J gene TRBJ2-2, with D perhaps TRBD1 (6 bases). The length of the CDR3 is 15 residues. With 6 bases removed from V and 0 bases from J, the gap between germline ends came to 11 bases. Per the germline V gene, CDR1 is MNHEY and CDR2 is SVGAGI. The CDR3 bases are TGTGCCAGCAGAAGGGACATATCGAACACCGGGGAGCTGTTTTTT. This gives the protein CASRRDISNTGELFF.

The chain is built from TRBV18 and TRBJ1-2; 8 bases are a match to TRBD1. V was clipped by 6 bases and J by 4 bases; unmatched bases: 7. Germline V gene data show CDR1 as KGHSH and CDR2 as LQKENI. The CDR3 consists of 14 residues. The CDR3 protein is CASSLGQGLYGYTF. The CDR3 DNA reads TGTGCCAGCTCCCTCGGACAGGGTCTCTATGGCTACACCTTC.

The V call is TRBV5-1, the J call TRBJ1-6; possibly TRBD1 for D (5 bases). V dropped 4 bases and J dropped 10 bases, with 15 bases sitting between them. The germline gives CDR1 SGHRS, CDR2 YFSETQ. CDR3 size: 14 residues. In nucleotides, the CDR3 is TGCGCCAGCAGCCCCTGGGGGGGTGTCTCACCCCTCCACTTT. It is translated as CASSPWGGVSPLHF.

The chain couples TRBV29-1 to TRBJ1-1, with D perhaps TRBD1 (6 bases). CDR1 and CDR2 from the germline V gene are SQVTM and ANQGSEA. This CDR3 region has 15 residues. The ends were cut back, 3 bases at V and 1 base at J, with 15 bases in the middle. CDR3 sequence reads: CSVEGRGASNTEAFF. The CDR3 region has the DNA TGCAGCGTTGAGGGCAGGGGAGCTTCGAACACTGAAGCTTTCTTT.

The J gene is TRBJ2-3, the V gene TRBV10-2, with D hard to call. Germline-derived CDR1 and CDR2 are WSHSY and SAAADI. There are 13 residues in the CDR3. The V end lost 7 bases, the J end lost 4 bases, and 12 bases lay between the germline ends. The DNA of the CDR3 is TGCGCCAGCACCCCCCGACGGGCAGATACGCAGTATTTT. Encoded protein: CASTPRRADTQYF.

This sequence joins TRBV6-1 and TRBJ2-1; a possible D gene is TRBD2 (6 bases). This CDR3 is 14 amino acids long. V lost 2 bases, J lost 9 bases, and 14 bases lay in between. CDR1 and CDR2 from the germline V gene are MNHNS and SASEGT. The CDR3 reads CASSELLSEGEQFF. DNA of the CDR3: TGTGCCAGCAGTGAACTCCTCTCGGAGGGTGAGCAGTTCTTC.

This rearrangement joins TRBV7-2 to TRBJ1-4; 7 bases fit TRBD1. With V trimmed by 5 bases and J by 7 bases, 10 bases remained unmatched. The V gene's germline CDR1 is SGHTA and CDR2 FQGNSA. There are 15 residues in the CDR3. The CDR3 protein is CASSARQGNGEKLFF. CDR3 nucleotide sequence: TGTGCCAGCAGCGCAAGACAGGGTAACGGTGAAAAACTGTTTTTT.

This clone was observed once. The gene calls are TRBV18 and TRBJ1-5, with TRBD1 as a possible D gene (5 bases). V lost 6 bases, J lost 5 bases, and 8 bases lay in between. The CDR3 contains 12 residues. Germline V gene data show CDR1 as KGHSH and CDR2 as LQKENI. CDR3 residues: CASSLGDQPQHF. The CDR3 coding sequence is TGTGCCAGCTCGCTAGGGGATCAGCCCCAGCATTTT.

The J gene is TRBJ2-3, the V gene TRBV3-1 (or the pseudogene TRBV3-2); the match to TRBD2 covers 8 bases. Per germline, CDR1 LGHDT and CDR2 YNNKEL (reference sequence). This CDR3 has 16 amino acids. With V trimmed by 1 base and J by 6 bases, 9 bases remained unmatched. The CDR3 loop is CASSQAGTSWSDTQYF. In DNA form, the CDR3 reads TGTGCCAGCAGCCAAGCCGGGACTAGTTGGTCCGATACGCAGTATTTT.

This clone was observed a single time. The chain joins TRBV19 to TRBJ1-2; tentatively, D is TRBD1 (6 bases). CDR3 length equals 12 residues. The V end lost 6 bases, the J end lost 8 bases, and 13 bases lay between the germline ends. Germline assignment: CDR1 LNHDA and CDR2 SQIVND (reference sequence). The DNA for the CDR3 is TGTGCCAGTAGGAAACAGGGAGAGGGCTACACCTTC. Its translation: CASRKQGEGYTF. Full variable domain (missing parts from reference TRBV19 and TRBJ1-2): DGGITQSPKYLFRKEGQNVTLSCEQNLNHDAMYWYRQDPGQGLRLIYYSQIVNDFQKGDIAEGYSVSREKKESFPLTVTSAQKNPTAFYLCASRKQGEGYTFGSGTRLTVV.

The rearrangement links TRBV6-5 to TRBJ2-3, with unresolved D. Trimming left V 6 bases short and J 0 bases short, with 4 bases between. This CDR3 region has 12 residues. CDR1 is MNHEY, CDR2 SVGAGI, per germline. The CDR3 DNA sequence: TGTGCCAGCAGGGCCAGCACAGATACGCAGTATTTT. It translates to CASRASTDTQYF.

This clone was observed a few times. The V and J genes are TRBV6-6 and TRBJ2-7; TRBD1 is a possible D gene (6 bases). Germline CDR1 is MNHNY and CDR2 is SVGAGI (reference sequence). Between the trimmed V and J ends, which lost 4 bases and 2 bases, there was a span of 9 bases. CDR3 size: 13 residues. In nucleotides, the CDR3 is TGTGCCAGCAGTTGGACAGTAGCCTACGAGCAGTACTTC. It encodes CASSWTVAYEQYF.

This CDR3 is CASSFSRQGYNEQFF. CDR3 nucleotides: TGTGCCAGCAGTTTCTCTCGACAGGGGTACAATGAGCAGTTCTTC. The rearrangement links TRBV27 to TRBJ2-1; 8 positions match TRBD1. CDR1 and CDR2 from the germline V gene are MNHEY and SMNVEV (reference sequence). The CDR3 runs to 15 residues. The V and J ends lost 3 bases and 4 bases, in that order; junction bases with no gene match: 5.

The rearrangement joins TRBV28 to TRBJ1-5; 7 positions match TRBD1. With 6 bases clipped from V and 2 bases from J, the junction kept 13 bases outside the gene matches. The CDR3 covers 17 residues. Germline V gives CDR1 MDHEN, CDR2 SYDVKM. This CDR3 reads CASSSGGPLMGNQPQHF. CDR3 coding DNA: TGTGCCAGCAGCTCAGGGGGGCCCCTTATGGGCAATCAGCCCCAGCATTTT.

The J gene is TRBJ2-5, the V gene TRBV5-4, with 9 bases lining up with TRBD1. Germline loops: CDR1 SGHNT, CDR2 YYREEE (reference sequence). The CDR3 is 15 amino acids. Trimming at V came to 5 bases and at J to 5 bases, leaving 10 bases not matched to a gene. The CDR3 spells CASRGDRAKGETQYF. CDR3 sequence (DNA): TGTGCCAGCAGGGGGGACAGGGCAAAGGGGGAGACCCAGTACTTC. The variable domain in full, completed from reference TRBV5-4 and TRBJ2-5, reads ETGVTQSPTHLIKTRGQQVTLRCSSQSGHNTVSWYQQALGQGPQFIFQYYREEENGRGNFPPRFSGLQFPNYSSELNVNALELDDSALYLCASRGDRAKGETQYFGPGTRLLVL.

This chain joins TRBV5-1 and TRBJ1-1, with 8 bases that match TRBD1. The length of the CDR3 is 14 residues. Germline lookup yields CDR1 SGHRS and CDR2 YFSETQ. V lost 4 bases, J lost 1 base, and 3 bases stayed unmatched. DNA for the CDR3: TGCGCCAGCAGCCCCGGACAGGGGAACACTGAAGCTTTCTTT. As protein: CASSPGQGNTEAFF.

The chain employs TRBV18 and TRBJ1-5; TRBD1 might be the D (6 bases). CDR3 length: 15 residues. The germline V gene has CDR1 KGHSH and CDR2 LQKENI. The ends were cut back, 3 bases at V and 0 bases at J, with 9 bases in the middle. CDR3 DNA sequence: TGTGCCAGCTCACCCTCACAGGGTAGCAATCAGCCCCAGCATTTT. Protein sequence: CASSPSQGSNQPQHF.

The chain couples TRBV5-1 to TRBJ2-3; 10 positions agree with TRBD1. Germline V gene sequence: CDR1 SGHRS, CDR2 YFSETQ. The CDR3 is made up of 15 amino acids. V trimming: 5 bases; J trimming: 2 bases; junction bases outside the gene matches: 5. The CDR3 coding sequence is TGCGCCAGCAGGTCCGGGACAGGGGTCACAGATACGCAGTATTTT. Translated, it gives CASRSGTGVTDTQYF.

The genes are TRBV19 and TRBJ1-3; D gene uncertain. This CDR3 is 15 amino acids long. Germline V gene lookup returns CDR1 LNHDA and CDR2 SQIVND (reference sequence). V shed 2 bases and J shed 6 bases, with 14 bases lying between them. CDR3 residues: CASSIFGTGENTIYF. The CDR3 region has the DNA TGTGCCAGTAGTATATTCGGCACTGGAGAAAACACCATATATTTT.

The rearrangement uses TRBV3-1 (or the pseudogene TRBV3-2) and TRBJ1-5; D might be TRBD1 (5 bases). The V gene lost 1 base and the J gene lost 1 base, with 11 bases spanning the gap. This CDR3 is 16 amino acids long. The V gene's germline CDR1 is LGHDT and CDR2 YNNKEL (reference sequence). This CDR3 reads CASSQGAGISNQPQHF. The DNA for the CDR3 is TGTGCCAGCAGCCAAGGAGCAGGGATAAGCAATCAGCCCCAGCATTTT.

This clone was observed a single time. V is TRBV4-2 and J is TRBJ2-5, with unresolved D. In germline, CDR1 is LGHNA, CDR2 YNFKEQ. Trimming cost V 0 bases and J 5 bases, with 4 bases left between them. This CDR3 spans 12 amino acids. The chain's CDR3 is CASSQERETQYF. The CDR3 DNA reads as TGTGCCAGCAGCCAAGAGAGGGAGACCCAGTACTTC.